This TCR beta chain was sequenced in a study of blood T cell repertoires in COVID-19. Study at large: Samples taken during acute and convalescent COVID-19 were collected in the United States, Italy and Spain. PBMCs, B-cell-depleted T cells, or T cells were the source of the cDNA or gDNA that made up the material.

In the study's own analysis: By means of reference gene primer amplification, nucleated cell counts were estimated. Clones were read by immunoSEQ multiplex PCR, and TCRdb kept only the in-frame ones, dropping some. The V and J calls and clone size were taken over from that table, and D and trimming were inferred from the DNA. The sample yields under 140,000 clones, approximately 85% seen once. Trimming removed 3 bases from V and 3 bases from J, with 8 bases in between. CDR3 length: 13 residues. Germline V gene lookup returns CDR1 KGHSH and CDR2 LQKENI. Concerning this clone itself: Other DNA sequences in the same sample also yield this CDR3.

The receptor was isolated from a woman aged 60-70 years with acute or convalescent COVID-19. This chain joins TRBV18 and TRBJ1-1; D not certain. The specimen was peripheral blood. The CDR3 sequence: CASSPRRDTEAFF. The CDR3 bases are TGTGCCAGCTCACCTAGACGGGACACTGAAGCTTTCTTT. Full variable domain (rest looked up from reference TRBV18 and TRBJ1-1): NAGVMQNPRHLVRRRGQEARLRCSPMKGHSHVYWYRQLPEEGLKFMVYLQKENIIDESGMPKERFSAEFPKEGPSILRIQQVVRGDSAAYFCASSPRRDTEAFFGQGTRLTVV.